This entry is about one TCR beta chain. These data are taken from a study of blood T cell repertoires in COVID-19. The overall study: Researchers got acute and convalescent COVID-19 samples from the United States, Italy and Spain. T cells, B-cell-depleted T cells, or PBMCs provided the cDNA or gDNA that served as material.

The germline V gene encodes CDR1 KGHSH and CDR2 LQKENI. Trimming shortened V by 4 bases and J by 2 bases, and 9 bases separated the two germline ends. The CDR3 sequence is 13 residues long. Original processing notes: Estimates of nucleated cell counts were drawn from the amplification of reference gene primers. TCRdb's copy holds only in-frame clones and misses some; the assay was immunoSEQ multiplex PCR. Clonal size and the V and J genes are those of that table, whereas D and trimming came from the DNA. Found here are roughly 200,000 clones, 82% of them singletons; the top ten hold approximately 10%.

The sequenced material came from PBMCs or T cells enriched from blood (not recorded which). This receptor was obtained from a man in his forties who had recovered from COVID-19. The chain couples TRBV18 to TRBJ2-7, with a tentative D call TRBD1 (6 bases). CDR3 bases: TGTGCCAGCTCACGGCAGGGGCCCTACGAGCAGTACTTC. Translating it yields CASSRQGPYEQYF.